A selection of T cell receptor beta chains follows, all from one sample in a study of OX40 agonist ivuxolimab in advanced cancers. Using immunoSEQ multiplex PCR, the repertoire was profiled, and TCRdb retains in-frame clones only, with some absent. The table records around 71,000 clones, around 83% of them present only once. The sample in question was CD4+ or CD8+ T cells sorted from blood, obtained in a trial of the OX40 agonist ivuxolimab. The receptors here all came from an adult with an advanced solid tumor such as melanoma, head and neck, liver or kidney cancer. The CDR3 runs from the conserved cysteine through the conserved F or W. The order of the fields is D gene, clone size, V gene, CDR3 length, J gene, CDR3 protein, CDR3 DNA. D genes are given only for firm matches. Only part of the rows carry a size: once, few, many, or a class if the clone is expanded.

NA	NA	TRBV7-2	16	TRBJ2-1	CASSSGRRYRLNEQFF	TGTGCCAGCAGCTCTGGACGCCGCTACCGCTTAAATGAGCAGTTCTTC
TRBD2	NA	TRBV11-3	14	TRBJ2-3	CASSAGGTTDTQYF	TGTGCCAGCAGCGCGGGGGGTACCACAGATACGCAGTATTTT
TRBD2	NA	TRBV6-1	13	TRBJ2-5	CASRAGGVETQYF	TGTGCCAGCAGGGCGGGAGGGGTAGAGACCCAGTACTTC
TRBD2	NA	TRBV5-1	16	TRBJ2-3	CASSGYSGTSTDTQYF	TGCGCCAGCAGCGGGTATAGCGGGACTAGCACAGATACGCAGTATTTT
NA	NA	TRBV18	15	TRBJ1-1	CASSPVTDLNTEAFF	TGTGCCAGCTCACCAGTGACGGATCTGAACACTGAAGCTTTCTTT
TRBD2	NA	TRBV5-1	15	TRBJ2-5	CASSLRLAGQETQYF	TGCGCCAGCAGCTTGCGCCTAGCGGGACAAGAGACCCAGTACTTC
NA	NA	TRBV19	15	TRBJ2-5	CASSTRLGSIETQYF	TGTGCCAGTAGTACAAGACTAGGATCGATAGAGACCCAGTACTTC
NA	NA	TRBV7-7	13	TRBJ2-5	CASSLVMQETQYF	TGTGCCAGCAGCTTAGTCATGCAAGAGACCCAGTACTTC
TRBD1	NA	TRBV11-2	15	TRBJ1-2	CASSHRDRGPYGYTF	TGTGCCAGCAGTCACCGGGACAGGGGCCCCTATGGCTACACCTTC
TRBD1	NA	TRBV2	13	TRBJ1-2	CASSVWTGRSYTF	TGTGCCAGCAGCGTCTGGACAGGGAGGAGTTACACCTTC
TRBD1	NA	TRBV27	16	TRBJ1-1	CASSLSRDRANTEAFF	TGTGCCAGCAGTTTATCGAGGGACAGGGCGAACACTGAAGCTTTCTTT
TRBD1	NA	TRBV7-2	13	TRBJ2-7	CASRGQGSYEQYF	TGTGCCAGCAGAGGACAGGGCTCCTACGAGCAGTACTTC
NA	once	TRBV6-1	12	TRBJ2-3	CASSAGTYTQYF	TGTGCCAGCAGTGCTGGGACTTATACGCAGTATTTT
NA	NA	TRBV4-3	16	TRBJ2-3	CASSQAGTSFTDTQYF	TGCGCCAGCAGCCAGGCCGGGACATCCTTCACAGATACGCAGTATTTT
NA	NA	TRBV7-2	15	TRBJ2-7	CASSSPGTLSYEQYF	TGTGCCAGCAGCTCCCCCGGGACTTTGTCCTACGAGCAGTACTTC
TRBD2	once	TRBV7-2	15	TRBJ2-3	CASRRGGRDTDTQYF	TGTGCCAGCAGGAGGGGCGGGAGGGACACAGATACGCAGTATTTT
NA	NA	TRBV27	15	TRBJ1-1	CASSFLKGGYTEAFF	TGTGCCAGCAGTTTTCTGAAGGGGGGGTACACTGAAGCTTTCTTT
NA	few	TRBV18	14	TRBJ2-7	CASSPMKGPYEQYF	TGTGCCAGCTCACCAATGAAGGGTCCCTACGAGCAGTACTTC
TRBD2	NA	TRBV4-2	18	TRBJ2-3	CASSQDTSGRAATDTQYF	TGTGCCAGCAGCCAAGATACTAGCGGGAGGGCCGCCACAGATACGCAGTATTTT
TRBD1	NA	TRBV6-6	16	TRBJ2-1	CASSYSTQGAMYEQFF	TGTGCCAGCAGTTACTCGACACAGGGGGCTATGTATGAGCAGTTCTTC
NA	NA	TRBV30	12	TRBJ1-2	CAWSPAIPGYTF	TGTGCCTGGAGCCCGGCAATTCCTGGCTACACCTTC
TRBD1	medium-sized	TRBV7-9	12	TRBJ2-3	CASSRQGNTQYF	TGTGCCAGCAGCCGACAGGGAAATACGCAGTATTTT
TRBD1	NA	TRBV30	15	TRBJ1-6	CAWSVPDRAGSPLHF	TGTGCCTGGAGTGTACCGGACAGGGCCGGTTCACCCCTCCACTTT
TRBD1	NA	TRBV28	13	TRBJ2-7	CASRRTGSYEQYF	TGTGCCAGCAGGCGGACAGGGTCCTACGAGCAGTACTTC
TRBD1	NA	TRBV28	15	TRBJ2-7	CASSLNRDRVEEQYF	TGTGCCAGCAGTTTAAACCGGGACAGGGTCGAGGAGCAGTACTTC
NA	NA	TRBV7-2	11	TRBJ2-7	CASSVSYEQYF	TGTGCCAGCAGCGTATCCTACGAGCAGTACTTC
NA	NA	TRBV5-5	15	TRBJ1-5	CASSLGAGSNQPQHF	TGTGCCAGCAGCTTGGGGGCCGGGAGCAATCAGCCCCAGCATTTT
NA	NA	TRBV5-5	13	TRBJ2-7	CASTRDRTYEQYF	TGTGCCAGCACCAGGGACCGAACCTACGAGCAGTACTTC
NA	once	TRBV2	15	TRBJ2-2	CASSWSGLDTGELFF	TGTGCCAGCAGTTGGAGCGGCCTAGACACCGGGGAGCTGTTTTTT
NA	NA	TRBV9	12	TRBJ2-1	CASSVGSYEQFF	TGTGCCAGCAGCGTGGGTTCCTATGAGCAGTTCTTC
NA	NA	TRBV4-1	17	TRBJ1-2	CASSQGTPGRTNYGYTF	TGCGCCAGCAGCCAAGGGACCCCGGGACGTACTAACTATGGCTACACCTTC
NA	NA	TRBV27	14	TRBJ2-5	CASSNRGGQETQYF	TGTGCCAGCAGTAACCGTGGGGGGCAAGAGACCCAGTACTTC
TRBD2	NA	TRBV25-1	14	TRBJ2-7	CASSDRAGGYEQYF	TGTGCCAGCAGTGACCGGGCGGGGGGGTACGAGCAGTACTTC
TRBD2	NA	TRBV11-2	18	TRBJ2-1	CASSSSMWTSGKYNEQFF	TGTGCCAGCAGCTCCTCCATGTGGACTAGCGGGAAATACAATGAGCAGTTCTTC
NA	NA	TRBV19	16	TRBJ2-5	CASSPDGGTSYETQYF	TGTGCCAGTAGCCCAGACGGCGGGACGTCCTATGAGACCCAGTACTTC
TRBD1	NA	TRBV28	16	TRBJ2-1	CASSSHGDRVANEQFF	TGTGCCAGCAGTTCCCATGGGGACAGGGTTGCGAATGAGCAGTTCTTC
NA	NA	TRBV11-2	13	TRBJ1-2	CASSLGRDYGYTF	TGTGCCAGCAGCTTAGGGCGGGACTATGGCTACACCTTC
TRBD1	few	TRBV19	14	TRBJ2-5	CASRDRGKGETQYF	TGTGCCAGTAGGGACAGGGGTAAAGGGGAGACCCAGTACTTC
TRBD1	NA	TRBV28	14	TRBJ2-1	CASVRDRGHWGQFF	TGTGCCAGCGTACGGGACAGGGGCCACTGGGGGCAGTTCTTC
TRBD1	NA	TRBV30	17	TRBJ1-4	CAWSPDRDRFQPEKLFF	TGTGCCTGGAGTCCTGACAGGGACAGGTTTCAGCCTGAAAAACTGTTTTTT
TRBD2	NA	TRBV18	15	TRBJ2-5	CASSPLGGGQETQYF	TGTGCCAGCTCACCACTCGGGGGGGGACAAGAGACCCAGTACTTC
NA	NA	TRBV5-5	13	TRBJ2-1	CASSSGGRDEQFF	TGTGCCAGCAGCTCAGGGGGGCGGGATGAGCAGTTCTTC